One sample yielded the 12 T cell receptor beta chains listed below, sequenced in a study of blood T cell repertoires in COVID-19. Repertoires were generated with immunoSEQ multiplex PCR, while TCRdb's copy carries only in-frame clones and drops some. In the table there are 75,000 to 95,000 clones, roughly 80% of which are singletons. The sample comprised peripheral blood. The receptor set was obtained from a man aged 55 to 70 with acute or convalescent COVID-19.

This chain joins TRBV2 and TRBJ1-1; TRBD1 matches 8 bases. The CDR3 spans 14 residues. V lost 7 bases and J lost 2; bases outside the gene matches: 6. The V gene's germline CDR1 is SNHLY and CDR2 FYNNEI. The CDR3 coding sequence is TGTGCCAGCAATAAGGACAGGGATAACACTGAAGCTTTCTTT. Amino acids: CASNKDRDNTEAFF.

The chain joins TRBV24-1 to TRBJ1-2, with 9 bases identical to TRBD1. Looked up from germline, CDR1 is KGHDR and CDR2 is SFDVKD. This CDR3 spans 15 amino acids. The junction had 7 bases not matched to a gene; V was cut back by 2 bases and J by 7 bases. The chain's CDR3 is CATSDSFTGGPGYTF. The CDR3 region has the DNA TGTGCCACCAGTGATTCCTTTACAGGGGGCCCTGGCTACACCTTC.

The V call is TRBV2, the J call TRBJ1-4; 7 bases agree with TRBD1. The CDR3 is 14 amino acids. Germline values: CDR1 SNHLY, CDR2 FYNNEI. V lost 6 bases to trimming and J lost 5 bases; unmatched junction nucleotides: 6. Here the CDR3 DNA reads TGTGCCAGCAGCTCGGGACAGACCAATGAAAAACTGTTTTTT. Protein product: CASSSGQTNEKLFF.

CDR3 protein: CASSEALQGAGELFF. The DNA for the CDR3 is TGTGCCAGCAGTGAAGCGCTTCAGGGGGCCGGGGAGCTGTTTTTT. The V gene is TRBV2, the J gene TRBJ2-2; 7 bases map to TRBD1. Losses at the gene ends were 0 bases for V and 6 bases for J; bases not matched to a gene: 4. This CDR3 region has 15 residues. Per germline, CDR1 SNHLY and CDR2 FYNNEI.

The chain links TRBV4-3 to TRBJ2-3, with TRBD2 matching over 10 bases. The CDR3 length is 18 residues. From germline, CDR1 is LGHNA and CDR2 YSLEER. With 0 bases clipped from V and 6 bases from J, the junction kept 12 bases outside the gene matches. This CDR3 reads CASSQDGASGGGFDTQYF. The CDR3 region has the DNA TGCGCCAGCAGCCAAGATGGGGCTAGCGGGGGAGGTTTCGATACGCAGTATTTT.

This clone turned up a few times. The CDR3 loop is CASSLGEGAGDTQYF. The CDR3 DNA reads TGTGCCAGCAGTTTAGGAGAGGGGGCGGGAGATACGCAGTATTTT. This chain joins TRBV2 and TRBJ2-3; 7 bases match TRBD1. J gave up 5 bases and V 5 bases, and 10 bases lay outside the gene matches. This CDR3 is 15 amino acids long. Looked up from germline, CDR1 is SNHLY and CDR2 is FYNNEI.

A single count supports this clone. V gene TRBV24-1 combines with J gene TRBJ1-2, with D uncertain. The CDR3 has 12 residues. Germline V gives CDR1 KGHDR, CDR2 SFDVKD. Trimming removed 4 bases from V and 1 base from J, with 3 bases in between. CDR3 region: CATSDHNYGYTF. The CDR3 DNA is TGTGCCACCAGTGACCATAACTATGGCTACACCTTC.

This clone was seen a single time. CDR3 sequence reads: CASSGLPGQGTNVGGYTF. In DNA form, the CDR3 reads TGTGCCAGCAGCGGACTACCGGGACAGGGGACCAACGTGGGTGGCTACACCTTC. The chain employs TRBV9 and TRBJ1-2; 10 bases align to TRBD1. The V gene's germline CDR1 is SGDLS and CDR2 YYNGEE. CDR3 length equals 18 residues. The junction had 18 bases not matched to a gene; V was cut back by 3 bases and J by 7 bases.

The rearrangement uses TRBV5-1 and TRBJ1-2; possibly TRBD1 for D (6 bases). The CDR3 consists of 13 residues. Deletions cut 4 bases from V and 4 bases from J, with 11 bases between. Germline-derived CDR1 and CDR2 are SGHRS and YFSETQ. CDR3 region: CASSNREGYGYTF. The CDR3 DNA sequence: TGCGCCAGCAGCAACAGGGAAGGCTATGGCTACACCTTC.

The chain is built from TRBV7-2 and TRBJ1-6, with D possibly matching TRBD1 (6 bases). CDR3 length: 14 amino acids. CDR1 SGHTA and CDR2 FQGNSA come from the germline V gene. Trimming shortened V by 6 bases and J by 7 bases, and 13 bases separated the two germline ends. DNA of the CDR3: TGTGCCAGCAGTTTACAGGGTGAGAATTCACCCCTCCACTTT. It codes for CASSLQGENSPLHF.

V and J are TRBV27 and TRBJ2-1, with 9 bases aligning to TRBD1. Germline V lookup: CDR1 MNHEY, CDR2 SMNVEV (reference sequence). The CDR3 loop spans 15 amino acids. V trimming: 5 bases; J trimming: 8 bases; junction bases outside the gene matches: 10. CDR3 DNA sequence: TGTGCCAGCAGTGTACAGGGGGCATCATCCGATGAGCAGTTCTTC. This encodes CASSVQGASSDEQFF.

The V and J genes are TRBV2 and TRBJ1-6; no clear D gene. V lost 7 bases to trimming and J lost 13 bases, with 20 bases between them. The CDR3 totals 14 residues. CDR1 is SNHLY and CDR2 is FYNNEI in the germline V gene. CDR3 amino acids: CASTPLGGPNPLHF. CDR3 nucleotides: TGTGCCAGCACCCCACTAGGTGGGCCCAATCCCCTCCACTTT. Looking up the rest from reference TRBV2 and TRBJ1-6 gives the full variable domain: EPEVTQTPSHQVTQMGQEVILRCVPISNHLYFYWYRQILGQKVEFLVSFYNNEISEKSEIFDDQFSVERPDGSNFTLKIRSTKLEDSAMYFCASTPLGGPNPLHFGNGTRLTVT.